The T cell receptor (beta chain) under discussion was sequenced for a study of blood T cell repertoires in COVID-19 (dated by TCRdb to 2020 to 2021). Study-wide context: Samples covering the acute and convalescent phases of COVID-19 were provided by collaborators in the United States, Italy and Spain. The prospective study material was composed of cDNA or gDNA derived from T cells, B-cell-depleted T cells, or PBMCs. Deeply sampled blood TCRbeta repertoires from subjects exposed to, actively infected with, or recovered from COVID-19 were included in the dataset. A freely available public database, intended as a resource for researchers studying the immune response to SARS-CoV-2, is where the repertoires were released. The samples were drawn from the first 160 participants of the ongoing ImmuneRACE study and from 950 to 1,500 subjects provided by 6 global collaborators. Sample metadata almost always included a de-identified subject ID, COVID-19 status, age in years and sex. Where HLA class I and class II types were available, the types were taken from metadata supplied by the sample provider, not from assay-based typing. Results the study describes overall, beyond this receptor: Clinical and demographic metadata were provided uncurated, with the amount varying by source and participant.

The immunoSEQ Assay, a bias-controlled multiplex PCR, was used to amplify TCRbeta CDR3 regions from genomic DNA. As for the original processing: The number of nucleated cells in each sample was estimated by amplification of reference gene primers within the assay. To quantify the absolute abundance of each unique TCRbeta CDR3 rearrangement, sequence reads were collapsed and filtered. For each sample, productive Simpson clonality was calculated as the square root of Simpson's diversity index over productive rearrangements. TCRdb provides this immuneACCESS table in a form limited to in-frame rearrangements. Some clones are lacking; in checked studies, under half of them reflect an unresolved V gene, and why the rest are absent is not known. V and J calls and clone size are copied from that table; D and trimming were computed from the DNA. The sample data list more than 120,000 clones, and roughly nine tenths of these were observed just once. The ten largest clones take up around 1.6% of the sample.

This clone occurred a few times. Its antigen target is currently unknown. The sample holds no much larger clone one base away, and base qualities are not on file. The V end gives up 2 bases and the J end 4 bases, leaving 7 bases in the junction not matched to a gene. Looking up the germline V gene yields CDR1 MNHEY and CDR2 SVGAGI. Including cysteine and phenylalanine, the CDR3 has 15 amino acids. The sequence is cut down to CDR3 DNA, 45 bases in frame from base 1. Whole blood was collected in K2EDTA tubes by collaborating institutions according to the institutions' own protocols. Collaborator samples were shipped for TCRbeta analysis as frozen whole blood, isolated PBMCs, or DNA extracted from either sample type.

The sample consisted of peripheral blood. The sequence came from a human donor in a cohort sampled during active COVID-19. The chain is encoded by TRBV6-5 joined to TRBJ1-2, and TRBD1 aligns with 7 junction nucleotides. CDR3 region: CASSYTPTGLYGYTF. The sequence in DNA is TGTGCCAGCAGTTACACGCCGACAGGGCTCTATGGCTACACCTTC.